This TCR beta chain was retrieved from a study of shared clonotypes between healthy human individuals. General observations from the study: It was anticipated that sequencing depth would influence how many clonotypes donors shared.

Sequencing used immunoSEQ multiplex PCR; TCRdb keeps in-frame clones, though not all of them. Here the sample spans roughly 1,800,000 clones, over 85% being singletons. In germline, CDR1 is LNHDA, CDR2 SQIVND (reference sequence). Trimming took 9 bases from V and 2 from J, leaving 17 bases between them. The CDR3 is 15 amino acids. As defined, naive CD8 cells were CD45RO-negative and positively selected for CCR7, with terminally differentiated effector memory CD45RA+ cells excluded. This clone was counted a single time. What it binds is unknown. The J gene is TRBJ1-5, the V gene TRBV19; possible D gene TRBD1, 6 bases. The clonotype was recovered from a man aged 18-30 years in good health. The sample consisted of naive CD8+ T cells sorted from blood. CDR3 loop: CASTARDIRNQPQHF. The CDR3 DNA reads as TGTGCCAGCACCGCCCGGGACATACGCAATCAGCCCCAGCATTTT. Variable domain in full (rest from reference TRBV19 and TRBJ1-5): DGGITQSPKYLFRKEGQNVTLSCEQNLNHDAMYWYRQDPGQGLRLIYYSQIVNDFQKGDIAEGYSVSREKKESFPLTVTSAQKNPTAFYLCASTARDIRNQPQHFGDGTRLSIL.